The present T cell receptor (beta chain) was sequenced within a study of blood T cell repertoires in COVID-19. Trimming left V 4 bases short and J 1 base short, with 17 bases between. The CDR3 sequence is 17 residues long. The germline gives CDR1 LNHDA, CDR2 SQIVND (reference sequence). TCRdb's table, derived via immunoSEQ multiplex PCR, lists solely in-frame clones and lacks some. The sample has a few hundred thousand clones; more than 70% are singletons. This clone has just a few counts. Sequencing was done on a sample of peripheral blood. This receptor was obtained from a human donor in a cohort sampled during active COVID-19. The V and J genes are TRBV19 and TRBJ1-3, with TRBD1 as a possible D gene (5 bases). CDR3 nucleotides: TGTGCCAGTAGTACTTCATCTTCTACAGGTTCTGGAAACACCATATATTTT. It encodes CASSTSSSTGSGNTIYF.